This T cell receptor beta chain originates from a study of blood T cell repertoires in COVID-19. On the study more broadly: Acute and convalescent COVID-19 specimens originated in the United States, Italy and Spain. PBMCs, B-cell-depleted T cells, or T cells were the source of the cDNA or gDNA that made up the material.

Germline assignment: CDR1 KGHDR and CDR2 SFDVKD. Trimming pared 3 bases from V and 2 bases from J, leaving 9 bases between. The CDR3 runs to 14 residues. The study drew participants aged 18 to 89 years from 20 to 30 US areas. Participants' own reports of clinical history determined their cohort assignment. The method was immunoSEQ multiplex PCR; TCRdb's version includes in-frame clones alone and lacks a portion of them. Of around 200,000 clones listed, 86% are singletons. This clonotype was sampled from a man between 40 and 49 years old with acute COVID-19. J is TRBJ1-2 and V is TRBV24-1, with TRBD1 as a possible D gene (5 bases). Specimen: PBMCs or T cells enriched from blood (not recorded which). DNA of the CDR3: TGTGCCACCAGTGATGGGGGGAGGAACTATGGCTACACCTTC. Amino acid sequence: CATSDGGRNYGYTF.